The clone carrying this T cell receptor (beta chain) was found a few times. Its antigen remains unknown. TCRdb's table, derived via immunoSEQ multiplex PCR, lists solely in-frame clones and lacks some. The sample carries about 96,000 clones, approximately 87% recorded once. This record comes from a study of T cell responses to AZD1222 COVID-19 vaccine. Study information: Analysis merged second doses at about 4 or about 12 weeks. Study-wide points: Donors skewed white British and female; clonal diversity was possibly underestimated. Spike-specific TCR breadth and depth were elevated following two AZD1222 doses.

The CDR3 has 16 amino acids. Trimming took off 4 bases at V and 2 bases at J, with 16 bases between the two ends. The germline gives CDR1 MNHEY, CDR2 SVGEGT. This rearrangement joins TRBV6-2 or TRBV6-3 to TRBJ2-3; D tentatively fits TRBD1 or TRBD2 (7 bases each). The TCR originated in an adult in good health. This specimen consisted of peripheral blood, obtained on day 0 of AZD1222 vaccination. The CDR3 protein is CASSSSTGTNTDTQYF. The CDR3, as DNA: TGTGCCAGCAGTTCCTCGACAGGGACTAACACAGATACGCAGTATTTT.